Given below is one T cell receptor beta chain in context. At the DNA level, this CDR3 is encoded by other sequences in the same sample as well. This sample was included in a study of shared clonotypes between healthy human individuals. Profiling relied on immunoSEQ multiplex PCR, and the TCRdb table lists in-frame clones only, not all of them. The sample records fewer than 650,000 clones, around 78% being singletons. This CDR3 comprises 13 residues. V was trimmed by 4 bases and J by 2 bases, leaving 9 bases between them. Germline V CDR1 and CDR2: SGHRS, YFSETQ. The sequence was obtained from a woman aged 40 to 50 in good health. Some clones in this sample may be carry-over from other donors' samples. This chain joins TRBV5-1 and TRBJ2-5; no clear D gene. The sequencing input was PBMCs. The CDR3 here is CASSLGLQETQYF. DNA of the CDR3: TGCGCCAGCAGCCTAGGATTGCAAGAGACCCAGTACTTC.